The T cell receptor beta chain under discussion was sequenced for a study of OX40 agonist ivuxolimab in advanced cancers. Study information: Patients were 82.7% male with ages roughly 23 to 90, mean roughly 55.

Repertoires were generated with immunoSEQ multiplex PCR, while TCRdb's copy carries only in-frame clones and drops some. In the table there are around 97,000 clones, under 85% of which are singletons. The CDR3 sequence is 12 residues long. Trimming pared 4 bases from V and 5 bases from J, leaving 12 bases between. CDR1 SQVTM and CDR2 ANQGSEA come from the germline V gene. The TCR comes from an adult with an advanced solid tumor such as melanoma, head and neck, liver or kidney cancer. The source was CD4+ or CD8+ T cells sorted from blood, collected in a trial of the OX40 agonist ivuxolimab. V and J are TRBV29-1 and TRBJ2-7, with a tentative D call TRBD1 (6 bases). The CDR3: CSVGQGLDEQYF. The CDR3 DNA reads as TGCAGCGTTGGTCAGGGGCTAGACGAGCAGTACTTC.